This T cell receptor beta chain was captured in a study of shared clonotypes between healthy human individuals. Sequenced by immunoSEQ multiplex PCR; TCRdb stores in-frame clones only, minus some. The sample has some 660,000 clones; around 73% are singletons. This receptor was obtained from a woman younger than 45 in good health. The sample comprised memory CD4+ T cells sorted from blood. Subset: CD45RA-negative fraction.

Written as DNA, the CDR3 is TGTGCCAGCAGTTCTCAACAGGGGGCGACAGTTGGCTACACCTTC. As protein: CASSSQQGATVGYTF. The genes are TRBV28 and TRBJ1-2; TRBD1 agrees at 9 bases. The CDR3 is made up of 15 amino acids. Germline V gene lookup returns CDR1 MDHEN and CDR2 SYDVKM. Unmatched junction bases numbered 10, after V lost 4 bases and J lost 7 bases.